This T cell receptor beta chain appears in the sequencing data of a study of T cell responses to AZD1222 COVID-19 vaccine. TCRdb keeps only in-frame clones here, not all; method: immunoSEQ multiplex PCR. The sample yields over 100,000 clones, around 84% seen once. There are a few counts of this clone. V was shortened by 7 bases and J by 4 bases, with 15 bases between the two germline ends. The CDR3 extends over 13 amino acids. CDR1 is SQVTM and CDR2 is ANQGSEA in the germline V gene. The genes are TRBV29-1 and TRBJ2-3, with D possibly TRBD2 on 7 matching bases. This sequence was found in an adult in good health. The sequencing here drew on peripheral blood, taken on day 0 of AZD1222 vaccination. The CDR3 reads CSGSGAGADTQYF. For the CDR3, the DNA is TGCAGCGGGTCAGGGGCGGGGGCAGATACGCAGTATTTT.